What follows describes a single TCR beta chain. This sample stems from a study of early stage breast cancer tumors. The table came from immunoSEQ multiplex PCR; TCRdb's copy has only in-frame clones and leaves some out. Of about 72,000 clones in the sample, around 85% were seen once. The CDR3 is 15 amino acids. V was shortened by 3 bases and J by 2 bases, with 12 bases between the two germline ends. From germline, CDR1 is LNHDA and CDR2 SQIVND (reference sequence). Source material: blood. This TCR derives from a person between 55 and 69 years old with breast cancer. V gene TRBV19 combines with J gene TRBJ2-3, with D unclear. The CDR3: CASSIRAGTTDTQYF. The CDR3 region has the DNA TGTGCCAGTAGTATTAGGGCAGGTACCACAGATACGCAGTATTTT.